Detailed here is one T cell receptor beta chain. Germline values: CDR1 SGHNT, CDR2 YENEEA. The V end was cut by 1 base, the J end by 4 bases, with 12 bases between. There are 15 residues in the CDR3. The sample comes from a study of cytomegalovirus exposure and HLA in healthy donors. The PCR contained 60 Vbeta and 13 Jbeta primers. Assay: immunoSEQ multiplex PCR; the TCRdb copy retains only in-frame clones and omits some. Of approximately 160,000 clones in the sample, over 60% were seen once. Sequenced input: PBMCs. The rearrangement links TRBV11-3 to TRBJ2-3; TRBD2 might be the D (5 bases). The receptor was derived from a male donor in good health and CMV-seronegative. CDR3: CASSLGVGNADTQYF. For the CDR3, the DNA is TGTGCCAGCAGCTTAGGCGTCGGGAACGCAGATACGCAGTATTTT.